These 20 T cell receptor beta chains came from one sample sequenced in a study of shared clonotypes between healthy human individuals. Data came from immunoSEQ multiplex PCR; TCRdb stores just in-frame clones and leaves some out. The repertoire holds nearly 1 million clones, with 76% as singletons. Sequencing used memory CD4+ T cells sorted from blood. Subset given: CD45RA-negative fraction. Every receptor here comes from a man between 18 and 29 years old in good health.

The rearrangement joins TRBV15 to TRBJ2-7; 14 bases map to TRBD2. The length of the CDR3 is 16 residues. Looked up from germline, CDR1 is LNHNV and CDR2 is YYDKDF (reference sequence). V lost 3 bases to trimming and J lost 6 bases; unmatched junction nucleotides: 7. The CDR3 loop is CATSRGTSGSMGEQYF. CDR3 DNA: TGTGCCACCAGCAGGGGGACTAGCGGGAGTATGGGCGAGCAGTACTTC. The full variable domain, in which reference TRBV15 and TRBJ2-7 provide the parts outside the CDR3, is DAMVIQNPRYQVTQFGKPVTLSCSQTLNHNVMYWYQQKSSQAPKLLFHYYDKDFNNEADTPDNFQSRRPNTSFCFLDIRSPGLGDTAMYLCATSRGTSGSMGEQYFGPGTRLTVT.

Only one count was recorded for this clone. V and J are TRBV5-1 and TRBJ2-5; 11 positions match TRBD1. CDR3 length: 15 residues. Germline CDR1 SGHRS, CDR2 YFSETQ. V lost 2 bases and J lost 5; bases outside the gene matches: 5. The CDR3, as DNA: TGCGCCAGCAGCTTTGGGACAGGGGGGTATGAGACCCAGTACTTC. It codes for CASSFGTGGYETQYF.

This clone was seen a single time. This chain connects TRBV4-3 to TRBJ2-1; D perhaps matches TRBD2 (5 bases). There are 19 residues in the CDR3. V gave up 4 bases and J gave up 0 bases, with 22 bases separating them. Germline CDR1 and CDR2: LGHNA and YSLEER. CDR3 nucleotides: TGCGCCAGCAGCCTCGGCGGTGGGAGTGTCACCAGCTCCTACAATGAGCAGTTCTTC. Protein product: CASSLGGGSVTSSYNEQFF.

The CDR3 region is CAWSVWGSWAETQYF. The CDR3 nucleotides are TGTGCCTGGAGTGTATGGGGATCGTGGGCAGAGACCCAGTACTTC. The V gene is TRBV30, the J gene TRBJ2-5; D not certain. The CDR3 is 15 residues long. The V and J ends lost 0 bases and 4 bases respectively, with 15 bases between them. CDR1 is GTSNPN and CDR2 is SVGIG in the germline V gene (reference sequence).

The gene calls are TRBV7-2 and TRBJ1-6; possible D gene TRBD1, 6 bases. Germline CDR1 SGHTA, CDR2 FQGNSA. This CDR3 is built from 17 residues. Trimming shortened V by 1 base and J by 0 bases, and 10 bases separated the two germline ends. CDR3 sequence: CASSLGGGSSYNSPLHF. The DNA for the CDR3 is TGTGCCAGCAGCTTAGGAGGGGGGAGCTCCTATAATTCACCCCTCCACTTT.

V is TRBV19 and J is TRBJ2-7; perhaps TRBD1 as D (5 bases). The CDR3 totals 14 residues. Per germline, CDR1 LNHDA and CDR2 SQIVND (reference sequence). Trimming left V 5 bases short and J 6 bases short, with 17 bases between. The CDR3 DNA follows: TGTGCCAGTAGTCCCCCCTTAGGGGCCAGCGAGCAGTACTTC. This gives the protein CASSPPLGASEQYF.

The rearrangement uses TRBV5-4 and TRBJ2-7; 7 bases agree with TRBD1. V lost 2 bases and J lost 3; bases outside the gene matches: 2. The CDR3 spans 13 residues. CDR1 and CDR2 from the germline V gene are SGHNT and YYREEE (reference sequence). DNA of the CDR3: TGTGCCAGCAGCTTAGGGGGCGGCTACGAGCAGTACTTC. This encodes CASSLGGGYEQYF. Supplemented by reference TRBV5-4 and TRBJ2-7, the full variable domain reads ETGVTQSPTHLIKTRGQQVTLRCSSQSGHNTVSWYQQALGQGPQFIFQYYREEENGRGNFPPRFSGLQFPNYSSELNVNALELDDSALYLCASSLGGGYEQYFGPGTRLTVT.

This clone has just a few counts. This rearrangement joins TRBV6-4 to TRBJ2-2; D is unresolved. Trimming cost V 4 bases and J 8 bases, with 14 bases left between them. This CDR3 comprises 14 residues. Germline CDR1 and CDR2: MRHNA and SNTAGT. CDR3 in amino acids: CASSVRAQNGELFF. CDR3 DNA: TGTGCCAGCAGTGTTCGGGCCCAGAATGGGGAGCTGTTTTTT.

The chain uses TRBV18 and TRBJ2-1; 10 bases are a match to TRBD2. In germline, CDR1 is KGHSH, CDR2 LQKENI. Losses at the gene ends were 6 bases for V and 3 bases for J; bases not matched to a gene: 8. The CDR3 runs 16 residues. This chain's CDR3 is CASSAVGLASYNEQFF. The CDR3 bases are TGTGCCAGCTCCGCCGTGGGACTAGCGAGCTACAATGAGCAGTTCTTC.

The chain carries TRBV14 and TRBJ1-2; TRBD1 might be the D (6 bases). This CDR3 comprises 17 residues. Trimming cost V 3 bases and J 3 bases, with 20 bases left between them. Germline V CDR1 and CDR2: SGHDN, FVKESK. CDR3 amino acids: CASSQDVGGRDYYGYTF. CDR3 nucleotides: TGTGCCAGCAGCCAGGATGTCGGGGGCAGGGATTACTATGGCTACACCTTC.

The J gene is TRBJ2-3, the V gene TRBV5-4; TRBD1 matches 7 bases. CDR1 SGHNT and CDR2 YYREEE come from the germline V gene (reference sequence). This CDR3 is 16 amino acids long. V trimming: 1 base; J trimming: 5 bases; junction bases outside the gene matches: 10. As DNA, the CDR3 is TGTGCCAGCAGCTTGACAAGGGGTCAGGGGGAAGATACGCAGTATTTT. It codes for CASSLTRGQGEDTQYF.

The DNA of the CDR3 is TGTGCCAGCATTGAGACAGGGGGGAGCACTGAAGCTTTCTTT. Protein sequence: CASIETGGSTEAFF. The chain links TRBV28 to TRBJ1-1, with 9 nucleotides matching TRBD1. Germline V gives CDR1 MDHEN, CDR2 SYDVKM. Trimming took 7 bases from V and 4 from J; bases not matched to a gene: 7. The CDR3 extends over 14 amino acids.

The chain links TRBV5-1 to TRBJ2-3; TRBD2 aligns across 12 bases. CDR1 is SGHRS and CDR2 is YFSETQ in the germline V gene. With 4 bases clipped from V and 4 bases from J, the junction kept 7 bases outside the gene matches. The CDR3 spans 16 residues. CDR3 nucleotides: TGCGCCAGCAGCACTGGGGGGACTAGCGGGCCAGATACGCAGTATTTT. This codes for CASSTGGTSGPDTQYF. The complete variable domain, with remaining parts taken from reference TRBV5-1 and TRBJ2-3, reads KAGVTQTPRYLIKTRGQQVTLSCSPISGHRSVSWYQQTPGQGLQFLFEYFSETQRNKGNFPGRFSGRQFSNSRSEMNVSTLELGDSALYLCASSTGGTSGPDTQYFGPGTRLTVL.

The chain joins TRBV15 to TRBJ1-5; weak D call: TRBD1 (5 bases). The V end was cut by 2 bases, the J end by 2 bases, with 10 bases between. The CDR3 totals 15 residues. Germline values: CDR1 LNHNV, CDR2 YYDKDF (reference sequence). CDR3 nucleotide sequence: TGTGCCACCAGCAGATCAACAGGAGGCAATCAGCCCCAGCATTTT. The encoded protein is CATSRSTGGNQPQHF. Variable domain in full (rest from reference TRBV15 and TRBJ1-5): DAMVIQNPRYQVTQFGKPVTLSCSQTLNHNVMYWYQQKSSQAPKLLFHYYDKDFNNEADTPDNFQSRRPNTSFCFLDIRSPGLGDTAMYLCATSRSTGGNQPQHFGDGTRLSIL.

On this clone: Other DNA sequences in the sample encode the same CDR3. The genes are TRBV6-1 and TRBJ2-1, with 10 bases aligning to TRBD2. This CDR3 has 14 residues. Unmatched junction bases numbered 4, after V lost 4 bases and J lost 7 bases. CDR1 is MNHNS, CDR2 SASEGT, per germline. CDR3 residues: CASSAGTSVNEQFF. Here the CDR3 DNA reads TGTGCCAGCAGTGCCGGGACTAGCGTAAATGAGCAGTTCTTC.

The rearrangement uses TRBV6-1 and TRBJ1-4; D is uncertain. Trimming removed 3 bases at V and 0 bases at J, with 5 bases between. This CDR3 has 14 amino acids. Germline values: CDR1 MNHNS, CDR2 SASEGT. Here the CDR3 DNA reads TGTGCCAGCAGTGATAGGCCAACTAATGAAAAACTGTTTTTT. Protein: CASSDRPTNEKLFF.

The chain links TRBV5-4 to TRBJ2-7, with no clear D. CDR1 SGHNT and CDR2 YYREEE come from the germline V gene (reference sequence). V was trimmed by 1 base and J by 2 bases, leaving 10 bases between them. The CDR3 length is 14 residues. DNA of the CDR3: TGTGCCAGCAGCTTGAAAAAGCCTCCCTACGAGCAGTACTTC. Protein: CASSLKKPPYEQYF.

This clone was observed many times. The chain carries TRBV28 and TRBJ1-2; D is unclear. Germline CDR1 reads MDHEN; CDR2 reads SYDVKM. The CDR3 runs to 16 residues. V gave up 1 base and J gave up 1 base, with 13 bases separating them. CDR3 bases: TGTGCCAGCAGTTTATTCGGTACAGCAATTAACTATGGCTACACCTTC. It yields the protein CASSLFGTAINYGYTF.

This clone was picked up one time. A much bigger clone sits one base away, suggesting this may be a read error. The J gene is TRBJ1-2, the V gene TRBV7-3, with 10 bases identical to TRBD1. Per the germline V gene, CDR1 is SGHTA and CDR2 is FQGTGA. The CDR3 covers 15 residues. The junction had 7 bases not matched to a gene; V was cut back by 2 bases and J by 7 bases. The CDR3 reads CASSLQPGQGSGYTF. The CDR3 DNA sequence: TGTGCCAGCAGCTTACAGCCGGGACAGGGGTCTGGCTACACCTTC.

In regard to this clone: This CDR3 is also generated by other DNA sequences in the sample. The CDR3 protein is CASSRDLYEQYF. DNA of the CDR3: TGCGCCAGCAGTCGGGACCTCTACGAGCAGTACTTC. The rearrangement links TRBV5-1 to TRBJ2-7, with D perhaps being TRBD1 or TRBD2 (5 bases each). CDR3 length equals 12 residues. Germline V lookup: CDR1 SGHRS, CDR2 YFSETQ. V was shortened by 5 bases and J by 3 bases, with 9 bases between the two germline ends.